This TCR beta chain was sequenced during a study of neurological immune-mediated disorders. A single record per CDR3 protein comes from TCRdb applying MiXCR to the 5' RACE reads. The sample consists of 30,000 to 35,000 distinct CDR3 sequences, under 30% of them appearing once. Trimming cost V 4 bases and J 7 bases, with 8 bases left between them. The CDR3 covers 10 residues. Germline V lookup: CDR1 DFQATT, CDR2 SNEGSKA (reference sequence). The study built sorted libraries from around 940,000 CD4+ or CD8+ T cells. This clonotype was counted ten times or more. The TCR was taken from a man in his forties or fifties with HTLV-1-associated myelopathy (HAM/TSP). The chain uses TRBV20-1 and TRBJ2-7, with D unresolved. What was sequenced was CD4+ T cells from blood. The CDR3 DNA reads TGCAGTGCTACGACACTGGAGCAGTACTTC. It yields the protein CSATTLEQYF.